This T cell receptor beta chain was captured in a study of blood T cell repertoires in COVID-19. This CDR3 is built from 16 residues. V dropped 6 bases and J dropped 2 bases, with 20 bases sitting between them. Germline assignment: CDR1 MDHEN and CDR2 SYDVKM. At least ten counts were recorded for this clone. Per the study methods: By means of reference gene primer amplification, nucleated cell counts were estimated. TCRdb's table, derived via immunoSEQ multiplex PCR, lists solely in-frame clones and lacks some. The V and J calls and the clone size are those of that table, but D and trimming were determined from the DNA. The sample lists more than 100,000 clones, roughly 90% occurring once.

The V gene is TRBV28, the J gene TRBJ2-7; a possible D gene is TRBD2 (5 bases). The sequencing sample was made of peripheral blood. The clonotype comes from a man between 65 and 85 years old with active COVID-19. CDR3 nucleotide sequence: TGTGCCAGCAGCAACATCAGGAGAGGGAGCACCTACGAGCAGTACTTC. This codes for CASSNIRRGSTYEQYF.